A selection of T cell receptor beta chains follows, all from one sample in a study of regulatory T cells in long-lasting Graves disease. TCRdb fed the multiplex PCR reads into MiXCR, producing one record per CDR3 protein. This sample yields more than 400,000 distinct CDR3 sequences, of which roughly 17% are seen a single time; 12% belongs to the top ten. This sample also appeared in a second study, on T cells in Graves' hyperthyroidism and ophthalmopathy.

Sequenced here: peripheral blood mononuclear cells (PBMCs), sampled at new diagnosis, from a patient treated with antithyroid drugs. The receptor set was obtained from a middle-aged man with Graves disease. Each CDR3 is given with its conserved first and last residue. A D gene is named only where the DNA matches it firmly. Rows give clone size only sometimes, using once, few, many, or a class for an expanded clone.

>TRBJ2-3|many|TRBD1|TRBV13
CASSYGTGGMADTQYF
TGTGCCAGCAGCTATGGGACAGGGGGCATGGCAGATACGCAGTATTTT
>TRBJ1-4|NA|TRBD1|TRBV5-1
CASSLSQGAPEKLFF
TGCGCCAGCAGCTTGAGCCAGGGGGCGCCTGAAAAACTGTTTTTT
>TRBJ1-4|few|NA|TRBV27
CASSRDRRLNEKLFF
TGTGCCAGCAGTCGGGACCGACGCCTTAATGAAAAACTGTTTTTT
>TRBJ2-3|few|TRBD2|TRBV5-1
CASSLAGVGADTQYF
TGCGCCAGCAGCTTAGCGGGAGTCGGGGCAGATACGCAGTATTTT
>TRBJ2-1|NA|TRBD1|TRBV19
CASTRWTGGSYNEQFF
TGTGCCAGTACTAGATGGACAGGCGGCTCCTACAATGAGCAGTTCTTC
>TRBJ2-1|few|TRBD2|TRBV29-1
CSVGLAGVLKFF
TGCAGCGTGGGACTAGCGGGAGTGTTGAAGTTCTTC
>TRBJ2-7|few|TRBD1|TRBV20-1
CNARGRTGGTYEQYF
TGCAATGCTAGGGGGAGGACAGGGGGAACCTACGAGCAGTACTTC
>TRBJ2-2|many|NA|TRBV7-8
CASSLGVGRSNTGELFF
TGTGCCAGCAGCTTAGGGGTTGGCAGATCGAACACCGGGGAGCTGTTTTTT
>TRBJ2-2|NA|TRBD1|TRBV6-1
CASRVDRGLTGELFF
TGTGCCAGCAGGGTCGACAGGGGGCTAACCGGGGAGCTGTTTTTT
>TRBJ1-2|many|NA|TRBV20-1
CSAPGRGWSNYGYTF
TGCAGTGCTCCCGGTCGGGGGTGGTCTAACTATGGCTACACCTTC
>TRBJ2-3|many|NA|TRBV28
CASSLPQSQCTQYF
TGTGCCAGCAGTTTACCACAATCCCAATGTACGCAGTATTTT
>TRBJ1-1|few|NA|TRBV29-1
CSARTAIEGEAFF
TGCAGCGCAAGGACAGCGATAGAAGGAGAAGCTTTCTTT
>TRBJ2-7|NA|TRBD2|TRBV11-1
CANSPTSGSYEQYF
TGTGCCAACAGTCCAACTAGCGGGAGCTACGAGCAGTACTTC
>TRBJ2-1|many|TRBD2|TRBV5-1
CASSPDLAGGVNEQFF
TGCGCCAGCAGCCCTGATCTAGCGGGAGGGGTCAATGAGCAGTTCTTC
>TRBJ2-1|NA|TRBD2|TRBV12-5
CASGSGTSGTHYNEQFF
TGTGCTAGTGGCTCCGGGACTAGCGGGACCCACTACAATGAGCAGTTCTTC
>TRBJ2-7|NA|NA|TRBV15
CATSTETEYEQYF
TGTGCCACCAGCACAGAGACAGAATACGAGCAGTACTTC
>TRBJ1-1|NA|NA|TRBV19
CASRDSRPFEAFF
TGTGCCAGTAGGGACAGCCGCCCCTTTGAAGCTTTCTTT
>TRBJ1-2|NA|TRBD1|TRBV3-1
CATNSGTGLSGYTF
TGTGCCACAAACTCCGGGACAGGATTGAGCGGCTACACCTTC
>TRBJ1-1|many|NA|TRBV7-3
CASSSTRNTEAFF
TGTGCCAGCAGCTCAACCAGGAACACTGAAGCTTTCTTT
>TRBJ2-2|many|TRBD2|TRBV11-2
CASSQTSGYTGELFF
TGTGCCAGCAGCCAAACTAGCGGGTACACCGGGGAGCTGTTTTTT
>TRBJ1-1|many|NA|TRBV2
CASRTQGNTEAFF
TGTGCCAGCAGGACACAGGGGAACACTGAAGCTTTCTTT
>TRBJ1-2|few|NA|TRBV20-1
CSARRGNYGYTF
TGCAGTGCTAGACGGGGGAACTATGGCTACACCTTC
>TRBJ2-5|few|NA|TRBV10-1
CASSRDKGGETQYF
TGCGCCAGCAGTCGGGACAAAGGAGGGGAGACCCAGTACTTC
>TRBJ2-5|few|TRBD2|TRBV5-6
CASSSNLAGGPETQYF
TGTGCCAGCAGCTCCAACCTAGCGGGAGGGCCGGAGACCCAGTACTTC
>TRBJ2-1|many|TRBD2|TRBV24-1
CATSDPLTSGSSYNEQFF
TGTGCCACCAGTGACCCCCTGACTAGCGGGAGCTCCTACAATGAGCAGTTCTTC
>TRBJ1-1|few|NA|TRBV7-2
CASSLIGVRDTEAFF
TGTGCCAGCAGCTTAATCGGAGTGAGGGACACTGAAGCTTTCTTT
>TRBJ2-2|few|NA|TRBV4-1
CASSQDRDGELFF
TGCGCCAGCAGCCAAGATCGAGACGGGGAGCTGTTTTTT
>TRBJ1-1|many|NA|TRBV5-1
CASSLDVLTEAFF
TGCGCCAGCAGCCTGGATGTATTGACTGAAGCTTTCTTT
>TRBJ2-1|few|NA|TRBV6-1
CASSQDSYNEQFF
TGTGCCAGCAGCCAAGACAGTTACAATGAGCAGTTCTTC
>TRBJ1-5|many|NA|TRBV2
CASRGLGGLNQPQHF
TGTGCCAGCAGGGGCCTCGGTGGTCTCAATCAGCCCCAGCATTTT
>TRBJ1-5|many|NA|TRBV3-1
CASSQDSEQPQHF
TGTGCCAGCAGCCAAGATAGTGAGCAGCCCCAGCATTTT
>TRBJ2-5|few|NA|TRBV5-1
CASSDRGLIQETQYF
TGCGCCAGCAGCGATCGGGGACTTATCCAAGAGACCCAGTACTTC
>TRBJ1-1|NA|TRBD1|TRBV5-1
CASSAGQTMNTEAFF
TGCGCCAGCAGCGCGGGACAGACAATGAACACTGAAGCTTTCTTT
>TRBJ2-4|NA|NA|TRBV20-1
CSARDKLGQINIQYF
TGCAGTGCTAGAGATAAGCTAGGGCAGATAAACATTCAGTACTTC
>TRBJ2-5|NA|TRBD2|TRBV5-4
CASSSATSEETQYF
TGTGCCAGCAGCTCCGCGACTAGCGAAGAGACCCAGTACTTC